Below, 17 T cell receptor beta chains from the same sample are listed, as sequenced in a study of blood T cell repertoires in COVID-19. The data were produced by immunoSEQ multiplex PCR, yet TCRdb's version contains in-frame clones alone and is incomplete. The table lists about 300,000 clones, approximately 89% of them singletons. Material for sequencing was peripheral blood. The receptors originated from a young woman who had recovered from COVID-19.

Only one count was recorded for this clone. CDR3 in amino acids: CATDPGPRRRADTQYF. The CDR3 region has the DNA TGTGCCACGGATCCGGGGCCGAGGAGGAGGGCAGATACGCAGTATTTT. The chain couples TRBV10-3 to TRBJ2-3; D is perhaps TRBD2 (6 bases). V shed 10 bases and J shed 4 bases, with 24 bases lying between them. The CDR3 is made up of 16 amino acids. The germline gives CDR1 ENHRY, CDR2 SYGVKD.

J is TRBJ1-2 and V is TRBV14; possible D gene TRBD1, 6 bases. The CDR3 extends over 14 amino acids. Germline assignment: CDR1 SGHDN and CDR2 FVKESK. V was trimmed by 5 bases and J by 8 bases, leaving 18 bases between them. The CDR3 here is CASSEARGSGGYTF. CDR3 bases: TGTGCCAGCAGCGAAGCCAGGGGCTCGGGCGGCTACACCTTC.

The CDR3 spells CASSSAVAGYEQFF. The CDR3 DNA reads TGCGCCAGCAGCTCCGCGGTAGCGGGGTATGAGCAGTTCTTC. V and J are TRBV5-1 and TRBJ2-1; 8 nucleotides align to TRBD2. Germline CDR1 reads SGHRS; CDR2 reads YFSETQ. The junction had 7 bases not matched to a gene; V was cut back by 3 bases and J by 8 bases. The CDR3 is made up of 14 amino acids.

The chain uses TRBV5-4 and TRBJ2-7, with 16 bases identical to TRBD2. V was pared by 4 bases and J by 4 bases, with 8 bases of the junction left unmatched. Germline CDR1 reads SGHNT; CDR2 reads YYREEE (reference sequence). CDR3 length: 17 residues. CDR3 nucleotides: TGTGCCAGCAGCCACCCGGGACTAGCGGGGGGGCAATACGAGCAGTACTTC. Translating it yields CASSHPGLAGGQYEQYF.

The rearrangement joins TRBV5-4 to TRBJ2-7; TRBD2 matches 9 bases. CDR3 length: 17 amino acids. CDR1 is SGHNT, CDR2 YYREEE, per germline (reference sequence). V was clipped by 4 bases and J by 1 base; unmatched bases: 12. CDR3 nucleotide sequence: TGTGCCAGCAGCCTCACCTCGGGACTAGCTGGATCCTACGAGCAGTACTTC. Protein product: CASSLTSGLAGSYEQYF.

This sequence joins TRBV27 and TRBJ1-5; perhaps TRBD1 as D (5 bases). CDR1 and CDR2 from the germline V gene are MNHEY and SMNVEV (reference sequence). The CDR3 spans 16 residues. V was shortened by 0 bases and J by 1 base, with 10 bases between the two germline ends. CDR3 amino acids: CASSLSPGLSNQPQHF. CDR3 DNA sequence: TGTGCCAGCAGTTTATCCCCAGGGTTAAGCAATCAGCCCCAGCATTTT.

In this sample, this clone turned up once. The chain joins TRBV19 to TRBJ1-2; unclear D gene. CDR1 is LNHDA, CDR2 SQIVND, per germline (reference sequence). There are 15 residues in the CDR3. Trimming removed 4 bases from V and 4 bases from J, with 16 bases in between. CDR3 residues: CASSNSRPAPYGYTF. The CDR3 region has the DNA TGTGCCAGTAGTAACAGTCGACCGGCCCCCTATGGCTACACCTTC.

The V gene is TRBV9, the J gene TRBJ1-1; perhaps TRBD1 as D (5 bases). Germline V gene data show CDR1 as SGDLS and CDR2 as YYNGEE. Trimming took 4 bases from V and 4 from J, leaving 17 bases between them. The length of the CDR3 is 15 residues. The CDR3 protein is CASSPTGFKGTEAFF. The CDR3 DNA is TGTGCCAGCAGCCCTACAGGATTTAAGGGCACTGAAGCTTTCTTT. Supplemented by reference TRBV9 and TRBJ1-1, the full variable domain reads DSGVTQTPKHLITATGQRVTLRCSPRSGDLSVYWYQQSLDQGLQFLIQYYNGEERAKGNILERFSAQQFPDLHSELNLSSLELGDSALYFCASSPTGFKGTEAFFGQGTRLTVV.

The rearrangement joins TRBV9 to TRBJ2-1; 16 positions agree with TRBD2. Germline V gene data show CDR1 as SGDLS and CDR2 as YYNGEE. Trimming removed 2 bases from V and 7 bases from J; junction bases left unmatched: 0. CDR3 size: 15 residues. CDR3 nucleotides: TGTGCCAGCAGCGTGGGACTAGCGGGGGGGAATGAGCAGTTCTTC. Translated, it gives CASSVGLAGGNEQFF.

The CDR3 here is CASSLRGQSSTGELFF. The DNA of the CDR3 is TGTGCCAGCAGCTTGCGGGGACAGTCATCTACCGGGGAGCTGTTTTTT. The chain combines TRBV5-6 with TRBJ2-2, with 7 positions matching TRBD1. Germline V gene data show CDR1 as SGHDT and CDR2 as YYEEEE. The ends lost 1 base at V and 5 bases at J; junction bases unmatched: 8. The CDR3 spans 16 residues.

The chain joins TRBV6-6 to TRBJ1-1; a weak D match, TRBD1 (6 bases). This CDR3 region has 13 residues. Germline CDR1 and CDR2: MNHNY and SVGAGI (reference sequence). Trimming removed 6 bases from V and 4 bases from J, with 12 bases in between. CDR3 in amino acids: CASRQQGFTEAFF. The CDR3 coding sequence is TGTGCCAGCAGACAACAGGGTTTCACTGAAGCTTTCTTT.

This CDR3 reads CATSGTVRPEKLFF. The CDR3 DNA reads as TGTGCCACCAGCGGGACAGTCCGGCCGGAAAAACTGTTTTTT. The chain has TRBV24-1 and TRBJ1-4; TRBD1 aligns across 7 bases. Germline CDR1 is KGHDR and CDR2 is SFDVKD. The CDR3 runs to 14 residues. V lost 7 bases and J lost 8; bases outside the gene matches: 9.

V usage is TRBV7-9 and J usage is TRBJ1-5; 9 bases line up with TRBD1. The CDR3 loop spans 14 amino acids. Trimming cost V 5 bases and J 3 bases; bases outside gene matches: 2. Germline V gene data show CDR1 as SEHNR and CDR2 as FQNEAQ (reference sequence). CDR3 coding DNA: TGTGCCAGCAGCCGGACAGGGGACAATCAGCCCCAGCATTTT. Translation: CASSRTGDNQPQHF.

The chain carries TRBV2 and TRBJ1-4; possible D gene TRBD1, 6 bases. The CDR3 consists of 13 residues. The germline V gene encodes CDR1 SNHLY and CDR2 FYNNEI. Trimming took off 3 bases at V and 7 bases at J, with 9 bases between the two ends. The CDR3 loop reads CASSDRGSEKLFF. The CDR3 DNA follows: TGTGCCAGCAGTGACAGGGGAAGTGAAAAACTGTTTTTT.

The V call is TRBV28, the J call TRBJ2-7, with TRBD1 identical over 8 bases. J gave up 4 bases and V 4 bases, and 12 bases lay outside the gene matches. The CDR3 totals 16 residues. Germline V lookup: CDR1 MDHEN, CDR2 SYDVKM. CDR3 DNA: TGTGCCAGCAGTTCCCCCTCCGGGACAGGCTTTTACGAGCAGTACTTC. Its translation is CASSSPSGTGFYEQYF.

This chain joins TRBV28 and TRBJ1-6; perhaps TRBD1 as D (6 bases). Trimming shortened V by 4 bases and J by 5 bases, and 9 bases separated the two germline ends. This CDR3 contains 14 residues. Germline CDR1 is MDHEN and CDR2 is SYDVKM. As DNA, the CDR3 is TGTGCCAGCAGTTGGACAGCGAATAATTCACCCCTCCACTTT. This encodes CASSWTANNSPLHF.

This rearrangement joins TRBV5-6 to TRBJ1-1; 7 bases are a match to TRBD1. The V gene end was trimmed by 4 bases and the J gene end by 5 bases; junction bases not matched to a gene: 11. The CDR3 runs to 15 residues. The germline V gene encodes CDR1 SGHDT and CDR2 YYEEEE. In DNA, the CDR3 is TGTGCCAGCAGCCCAGACACAGGGGAAAGGACTGAAGCTTTCTTT. Translating gives CASSPDTGERTEAFF. The variable domain in full, completed from reference TRBV5-6 and TRBJ1-1, reads DAGVTQSPTHLIKTRGQQVTLRCSPKSGHDTVSWYQQALGQGPQFIFQYYEEEERQRGNFPDRFSGHQFPNYSSELNVNALLLGDSALYLCASSPDTGERTEAFFGQGTRLTVV.